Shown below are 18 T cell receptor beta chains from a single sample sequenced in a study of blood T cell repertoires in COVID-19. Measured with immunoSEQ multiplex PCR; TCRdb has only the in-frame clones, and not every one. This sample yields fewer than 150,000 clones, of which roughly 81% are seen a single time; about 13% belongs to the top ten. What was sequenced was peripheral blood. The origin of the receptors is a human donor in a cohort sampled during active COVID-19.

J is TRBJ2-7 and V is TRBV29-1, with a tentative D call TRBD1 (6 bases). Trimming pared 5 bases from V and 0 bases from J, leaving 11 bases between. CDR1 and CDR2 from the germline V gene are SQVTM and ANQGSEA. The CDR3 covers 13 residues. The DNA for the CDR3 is TGCAGCGTTCGGGACACCGACTCCTACGAGCAGTACTTC. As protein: CSVRDTDSYEQYF.

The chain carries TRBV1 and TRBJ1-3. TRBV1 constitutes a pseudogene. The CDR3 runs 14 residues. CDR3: CTSSQVSGGNTIYF. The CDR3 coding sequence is TGCACCAGCAGCCAAGTGTCCGGTGGAAACACCATATATTTT.

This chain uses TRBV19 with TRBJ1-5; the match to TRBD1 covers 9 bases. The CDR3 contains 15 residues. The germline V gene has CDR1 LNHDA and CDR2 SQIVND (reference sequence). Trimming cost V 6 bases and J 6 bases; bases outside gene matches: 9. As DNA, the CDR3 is TGTGCCAGTAGCAAGCGTGGACAGGGGTTTCAGCCCCAGCATTTT. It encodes CASSKRGQGFQPQHF.

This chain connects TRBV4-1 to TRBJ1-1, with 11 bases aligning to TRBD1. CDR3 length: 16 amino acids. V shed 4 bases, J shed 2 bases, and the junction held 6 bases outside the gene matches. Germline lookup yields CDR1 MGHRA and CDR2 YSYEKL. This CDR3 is CASSRGQGAPNTEAFF. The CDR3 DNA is TGCGCCAGCAGCCGAGGACAGGGGGCCCCCAACACTGAAGCTTTCTTT.

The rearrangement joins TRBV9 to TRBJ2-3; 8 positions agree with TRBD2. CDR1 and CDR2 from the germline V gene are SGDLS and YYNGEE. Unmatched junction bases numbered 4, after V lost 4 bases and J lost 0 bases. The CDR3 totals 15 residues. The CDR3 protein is CASSPGGRSTDTQYF. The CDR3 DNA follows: TGTGCCAGCAGCCCGGGGGGGCGGAGCACAGATACGCAGTATTTT. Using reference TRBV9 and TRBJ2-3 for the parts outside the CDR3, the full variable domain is DSGVTQTPKHLITATGQRVTLRCSPRSGDLSVYWYQQSLDQGLQFLIQYYNGEERAKGNILERFSAQQFPDLHSELNLSSLELGDSALYFCASSPGGRSTDTQYFGPGTRLTVL.

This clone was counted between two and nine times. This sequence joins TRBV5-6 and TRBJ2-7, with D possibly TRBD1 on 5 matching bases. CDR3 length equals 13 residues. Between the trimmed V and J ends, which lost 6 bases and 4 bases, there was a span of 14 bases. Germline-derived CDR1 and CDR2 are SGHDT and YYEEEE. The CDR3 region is CASTSLTDYEQYF. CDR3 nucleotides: TGTGCCAGCACTTCGTTGACAGATTACGAGCAGTACTTC.

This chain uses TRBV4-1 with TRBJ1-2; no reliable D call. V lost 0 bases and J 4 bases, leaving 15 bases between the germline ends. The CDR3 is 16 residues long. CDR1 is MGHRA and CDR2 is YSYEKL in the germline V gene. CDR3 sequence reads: CASSQEGLRPAYGYTF. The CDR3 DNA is TGCGCCAGCAGCCAAGAAGGACTACGTCCAGCCTATGGCTACACCTTC.

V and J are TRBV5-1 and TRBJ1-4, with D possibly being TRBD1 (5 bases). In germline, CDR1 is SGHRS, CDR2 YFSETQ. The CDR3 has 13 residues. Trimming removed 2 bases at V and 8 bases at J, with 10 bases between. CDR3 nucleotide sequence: TGCGCCAGCAGCTTCGAGGGGAGGGAAAAACTGTTTTTT. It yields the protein CASSFEGREKLFF.

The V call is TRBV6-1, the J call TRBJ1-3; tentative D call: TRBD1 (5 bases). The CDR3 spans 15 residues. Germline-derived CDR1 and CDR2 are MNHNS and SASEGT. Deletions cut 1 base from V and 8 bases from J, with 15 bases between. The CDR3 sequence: CASSEGGHGEDTIYF. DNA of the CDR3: TGTGCCAGCAGTGAAGGGGGCCACGGGGAGGACACCATATATTTT.

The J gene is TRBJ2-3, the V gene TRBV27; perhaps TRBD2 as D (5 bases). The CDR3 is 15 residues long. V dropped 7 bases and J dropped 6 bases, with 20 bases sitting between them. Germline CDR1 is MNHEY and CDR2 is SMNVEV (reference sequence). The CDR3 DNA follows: TGTGCCAGCATGGGGTTCGAGGGAAGAGGGGATACGCAGTATTTT. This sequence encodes CASMGFEGRGDTQYF.

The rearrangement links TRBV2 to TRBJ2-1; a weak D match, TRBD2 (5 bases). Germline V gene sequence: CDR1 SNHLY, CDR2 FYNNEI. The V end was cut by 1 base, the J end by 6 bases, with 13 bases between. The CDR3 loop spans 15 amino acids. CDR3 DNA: TGTGCCAGCAGTGAAGTCGGGAATGTGGGCAATGAGCAGTTCTTC. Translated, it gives CASSEVGNVGNEQFF.

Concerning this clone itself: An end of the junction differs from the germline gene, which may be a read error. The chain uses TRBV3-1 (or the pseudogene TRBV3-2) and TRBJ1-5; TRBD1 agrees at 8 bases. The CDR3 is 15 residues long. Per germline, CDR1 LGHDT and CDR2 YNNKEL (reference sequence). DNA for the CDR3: TGTGCCAGCACCCAAAACAGGGGGGGTTATCAGCCCCAGCATTTT. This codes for CASTQNRGGYQPQHF.

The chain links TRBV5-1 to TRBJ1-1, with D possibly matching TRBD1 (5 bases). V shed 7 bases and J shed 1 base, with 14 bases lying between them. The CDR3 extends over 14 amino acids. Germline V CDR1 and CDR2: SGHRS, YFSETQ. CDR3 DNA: TGCGCCAGCCTTCCTCCAGGGCGGAACACTGAAGCTTTCTTT. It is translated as CASLPPGRNTEAFF.

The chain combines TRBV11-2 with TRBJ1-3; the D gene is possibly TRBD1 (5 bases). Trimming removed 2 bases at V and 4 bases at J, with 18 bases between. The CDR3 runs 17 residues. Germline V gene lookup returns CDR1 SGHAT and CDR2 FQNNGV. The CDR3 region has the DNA TGTGCCAGCAGCTTACGGGGGAGGGGAATTGTCGGAAACACCATATATTTT. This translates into CASSLRGRGIVGNTIYF.

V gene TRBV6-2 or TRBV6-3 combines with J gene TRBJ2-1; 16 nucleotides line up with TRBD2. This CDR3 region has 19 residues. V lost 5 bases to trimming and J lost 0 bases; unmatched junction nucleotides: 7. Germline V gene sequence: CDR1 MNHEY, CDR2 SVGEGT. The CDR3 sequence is CASSPGTSGGASSYNEQFF. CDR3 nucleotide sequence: TGTGCCAGCAGTCCCGGGACTAGCGGGGGGGCCTCCTCCTACAATGAGCAGTTCTTC.

CDR3 sequence: CARTGLRGYEQYF. In DNA form, the CDR3 reads TGTGCCAGGACAGGGTTGAGAGGGTACGAGCAGTACTTC. V gene TRBV6-5 combines with J gene TRBJ2-7; TRBD1 agrees at 7 bases. Trimming removed 9 bases from V and 4 bases from J; junction bases left unmatched: 9. The CDR3 contains 13 residues. The germline gives CDR1 MNHEY, CDR2 SVGAGI.

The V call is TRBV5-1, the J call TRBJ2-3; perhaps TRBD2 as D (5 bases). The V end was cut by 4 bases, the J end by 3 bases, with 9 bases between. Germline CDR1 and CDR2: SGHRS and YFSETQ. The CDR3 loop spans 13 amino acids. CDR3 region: CASSRDSTDTQYF. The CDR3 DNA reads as TGCGCCAGCAGCCGGGATTCTACAGATACGCAGTATTTT.

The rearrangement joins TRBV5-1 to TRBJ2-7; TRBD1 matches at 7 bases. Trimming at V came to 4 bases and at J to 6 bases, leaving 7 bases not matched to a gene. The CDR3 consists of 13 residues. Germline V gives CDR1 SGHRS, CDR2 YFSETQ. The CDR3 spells CASSPGTVGEQYF. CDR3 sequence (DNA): TGCGCCAGCAGCCCCGGGACAGTAGGCGAGCAGTACTTC. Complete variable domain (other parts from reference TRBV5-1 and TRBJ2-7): KAGVTQTPRYLIKTRGQQVTLSCSPISGHRSVSWYQQTPGQGLQFLFEYFSETQRNKGNFPGRFSGRQFSNSRSEMNVSTLELGDSALYLCASSPGTVGEQYFGPGTRLTVT.